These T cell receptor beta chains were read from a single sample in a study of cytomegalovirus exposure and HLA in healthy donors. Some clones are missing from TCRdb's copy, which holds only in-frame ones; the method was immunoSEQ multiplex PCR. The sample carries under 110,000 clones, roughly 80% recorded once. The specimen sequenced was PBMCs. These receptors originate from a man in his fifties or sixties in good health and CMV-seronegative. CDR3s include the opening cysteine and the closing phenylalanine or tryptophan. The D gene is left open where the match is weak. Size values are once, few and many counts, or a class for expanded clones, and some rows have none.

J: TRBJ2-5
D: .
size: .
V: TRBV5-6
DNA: TGTGCCAGCAGCTCACTTCGTCTTCAAGAGACCCAGTACTTC
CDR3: CASSSLRLQETQYF

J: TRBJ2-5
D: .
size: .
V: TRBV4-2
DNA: TGTGCCAGCAGCCAAGATTCCGACAACCAAGAGACCCAGTACTTC
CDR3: CASSQDSDNQETQYF

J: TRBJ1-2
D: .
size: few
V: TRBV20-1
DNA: TGCAGTGTGCTTCAGGATTTCGGCTACACCTTC
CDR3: CSVLQDFGYTF

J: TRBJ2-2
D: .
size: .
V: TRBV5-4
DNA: TGTGCCAGCAGCTTGGCCCAGGGGAGCGCGAACACCGGGGAGCTGTTTTTT
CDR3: CASSLAQGSANTGELFF

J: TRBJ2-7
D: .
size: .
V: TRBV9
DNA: TGTGCCAGCAGCGTAGGGTGGCAGGCAGCCTACGAGCAGTACTTC
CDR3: CASSVGWQAAYEQYF

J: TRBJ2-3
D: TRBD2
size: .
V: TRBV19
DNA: TGTGCCAGTAGTATCTCAAGACTAGCGGGGGGCACAACCACAGATACGCAGTATTTT
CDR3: CASSISRLAGGTTTDTQYF

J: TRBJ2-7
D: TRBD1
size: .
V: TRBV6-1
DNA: TGTGCCAGCAAATCGGGGGGACAGGGGAGGCACGAGCAGTACTTC
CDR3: CASKSGGQGRHEQYF

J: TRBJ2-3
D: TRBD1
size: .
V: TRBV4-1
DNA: TGCGCCAGCAGCCAACCCCTTGGGGACAGGGGAACAGATACGCAGTATTTT
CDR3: CASSQPLGDRGTDTQYF

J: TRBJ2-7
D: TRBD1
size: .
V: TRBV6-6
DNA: TGTGCCAGCAGTTACTCGGGACAGGGGTTGGTAGAGCAGTACTTC
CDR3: CASSYSGQGLVEQYF

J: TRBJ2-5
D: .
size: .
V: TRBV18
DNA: TGTGCCAGCTCACCTCCACAGGGAATGGAGACCCAGTACTTC
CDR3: CASSPPQGMETQYF

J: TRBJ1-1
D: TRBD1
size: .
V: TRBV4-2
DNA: TGTGCCAGCAGCCAAGACGGGACAGGGTGGAGCACTGAAGCTTTCTTT
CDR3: CASSQDGTGWSTEAFF

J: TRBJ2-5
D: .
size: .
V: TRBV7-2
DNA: TGTGCCAGCAGCTTAGGACCGACTTCTGGTGGGACCCAGTACTTC
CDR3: CASSLGPTSGGTQYF

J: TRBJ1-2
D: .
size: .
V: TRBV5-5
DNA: TGTGCCAGCAGCTTTAGCCCGTCGGATGGCTACACCTTC
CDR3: CASSFSPSDGYTF

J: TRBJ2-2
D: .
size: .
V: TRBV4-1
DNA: TGCGCCAGCAGCCAAGAGGGGGGTGGATTTACCGGGGAGCTGTTTTTT
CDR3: CASSQEGGGFTGELFF

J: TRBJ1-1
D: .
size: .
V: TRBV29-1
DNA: TGCAGCGTTGAACACAGGGAAACTGAAGCTTTCTTT
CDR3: CSVEHRETEAFF

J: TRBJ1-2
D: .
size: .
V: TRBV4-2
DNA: TGTGCCAGCAGCCAATTGGACGGGGGGATCGAAGGCTACACCTTC
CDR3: CASSQLDGGIEGYTF

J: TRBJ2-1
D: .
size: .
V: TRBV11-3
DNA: TGTGCCAGCAGCCAGAGCAGGGTCGGAGAGCAGTTCTTC
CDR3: CASSQSRVGEQFF

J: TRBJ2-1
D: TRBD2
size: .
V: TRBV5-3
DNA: TGTGCCAGAAGCTTGAGGCGGGGGGGCTTTCGGGGTGAGCAGTTCTTC
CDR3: CARSLRRGGFRGEQFF

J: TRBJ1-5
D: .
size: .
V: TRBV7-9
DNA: TGTGCCAGCAGCTTGGACAGCCACAATCAGCCCCAGCATTTT
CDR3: CASSLDSHNQPQHF

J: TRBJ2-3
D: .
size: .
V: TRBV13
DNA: TGTGCCAGCAGCTTGAGGGGGTCTGCAGATACGCAGTATTTT
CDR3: CASSLRGSADTQYF

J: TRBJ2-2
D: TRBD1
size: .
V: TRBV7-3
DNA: TGTGCCAGCAGCGCTACAGGGGTCTCGAACACCGGGGAGCTGTTTTTT
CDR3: CASSATGVSNTGELFF

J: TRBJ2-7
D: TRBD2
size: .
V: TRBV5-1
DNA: TGCGCCAGCAGCTTGGAGGGACTAGCGGGGGTCGCAGGGGAGCAGTACTTC
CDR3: CASSLEGLAGVAGEQYF

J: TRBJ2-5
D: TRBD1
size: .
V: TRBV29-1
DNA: TGCAGCGTAAGACAGGGGGCTGGGGAGACCCAGTACTTC
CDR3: CSVRQGAGETQYF

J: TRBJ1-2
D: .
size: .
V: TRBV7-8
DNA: TGTGCCAGCAGCTTACAACGGGAACCATATGGCTACACCTTC
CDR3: CASSLQREPYGYTF

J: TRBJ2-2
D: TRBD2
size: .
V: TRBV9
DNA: TGTGCCAGCAGCGGGCCGGGTAGCGGGGCTACTGGGGAGCTGTTTTTT
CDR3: CASSGPGSGATGELFF

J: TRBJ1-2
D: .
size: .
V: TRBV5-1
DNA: TGCGCCAGCGGTTCTCGGACCCGAGGGAGTTATGGCTACACCTTC
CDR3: CASGSRTRGSYGYTF

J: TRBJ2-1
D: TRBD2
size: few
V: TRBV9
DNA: TGTGCCAGCAGCGTAGGTAGGCTAGCGGGGCCCTACAATGAGCAGTTCTTC
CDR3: CASSVGRLAGPYNEQFF

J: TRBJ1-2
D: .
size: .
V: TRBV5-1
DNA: TGCGCCAGCGGACATCAGGGTGAGGATGTTCATGGCTACACCTTC
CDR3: CASGHQGEDVHGYTF

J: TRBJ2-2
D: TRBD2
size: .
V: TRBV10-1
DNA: TGCGCCAGCAGTGAAGGACGGGGGGGCCCCGGAGAGCTGTTTTTT
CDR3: CASSEGRGGPGELFF

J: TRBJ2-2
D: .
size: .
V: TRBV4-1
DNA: TGCGCCAGCAGCCACCGGGGAAGGGCAGAAGACACCGGGGAGCTGTTTTTT
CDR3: CASSHRGRAEDTGELFF

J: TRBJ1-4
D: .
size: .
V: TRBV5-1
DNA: TGCGCCAGCAGCTTAACACAGACTAATGAAAAACTGTTTTTT
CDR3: CASSLTQTNEKLFF

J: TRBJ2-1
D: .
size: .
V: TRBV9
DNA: TGTGCCAGCAGCCCCGGGACTTCTCTGTCCTACAATGAGCAGTTCTTC
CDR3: CASSPGTSLSYNEQFF

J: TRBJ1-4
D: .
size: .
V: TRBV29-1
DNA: TGCAGCGTTGAAGATCCCCAGGATGAAAAACTGTTTTTT
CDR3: CSVEDPQDEKLFF

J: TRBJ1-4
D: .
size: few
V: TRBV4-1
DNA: TGCGCCAGCAGCCAAGATACTAGGAGGGCCCTTACTAATGAAAAACTGTTTTTT
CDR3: CASSQDTRRALTNEKLFF

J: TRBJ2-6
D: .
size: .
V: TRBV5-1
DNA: TGCGCCAGCAGCGAGGGGGGGACTGGGGCCAACGTCCTGACTTTC
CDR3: CASSEGGTGANVLTF

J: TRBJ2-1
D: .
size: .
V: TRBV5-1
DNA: TGCGCCAGCAGCTTGGCCTTAGGGGATGGCGGGCAGTTCTTC
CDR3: CASSLALGDGGQFF

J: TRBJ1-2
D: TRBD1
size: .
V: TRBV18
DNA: TGTGCCAGCTCACCACCAAATACAGGGGCCTGGAATGGCTACACCTTC
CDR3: CASSPPNTGAWNGYTF

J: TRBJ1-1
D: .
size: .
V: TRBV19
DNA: TGTGCCAGTAGTTGGAAACGCGCGGGCCGCTCTTTCTTT
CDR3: CASSWKRAGRSFF

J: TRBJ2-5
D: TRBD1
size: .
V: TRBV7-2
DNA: TGTGCCAGCAGCGACTGGACAGGTGAAAAGACCCAGTACTTC
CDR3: CASSDWTGEKTQYF

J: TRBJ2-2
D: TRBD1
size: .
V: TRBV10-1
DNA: TGCGCCAGCGGCTTCCAGGGGGCCGGGGAGCTGTTTTTT
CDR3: CASGFQGAGELFF

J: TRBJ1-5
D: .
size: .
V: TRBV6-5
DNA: TGTGCCAGCAGTCTCCGCGGCCTTAGCAATCAGCCCCAGCATTTT
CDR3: CASSLRGLSNQPQHF

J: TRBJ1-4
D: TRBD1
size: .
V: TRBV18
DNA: TGTGCCAGCTCCCGGACAGGGGGCAGGGCTAATGAAAAACTGTTTTTT
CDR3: CASSRTGGRANEKLFF

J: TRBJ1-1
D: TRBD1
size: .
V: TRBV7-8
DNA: TGTGCCAGCAGCTCCGGGACAGGGTTTCGTGGCACTGAAGCTTTCTTT
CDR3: CASSSGTGFRGTEAFF

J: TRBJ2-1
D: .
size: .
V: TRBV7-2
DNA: TGTGCCAGCAGCTTAGACCAGGGCTCCTACAATGAGCAGTTCTTC
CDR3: CASSLDQGSYNEQFF

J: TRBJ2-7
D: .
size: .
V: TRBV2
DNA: TGTGCCAGCAGTAGGCCCCGGGGGTCCCTCTATGGCGAGCAGTACTTC
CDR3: CASSRPRGSLYGEQYF